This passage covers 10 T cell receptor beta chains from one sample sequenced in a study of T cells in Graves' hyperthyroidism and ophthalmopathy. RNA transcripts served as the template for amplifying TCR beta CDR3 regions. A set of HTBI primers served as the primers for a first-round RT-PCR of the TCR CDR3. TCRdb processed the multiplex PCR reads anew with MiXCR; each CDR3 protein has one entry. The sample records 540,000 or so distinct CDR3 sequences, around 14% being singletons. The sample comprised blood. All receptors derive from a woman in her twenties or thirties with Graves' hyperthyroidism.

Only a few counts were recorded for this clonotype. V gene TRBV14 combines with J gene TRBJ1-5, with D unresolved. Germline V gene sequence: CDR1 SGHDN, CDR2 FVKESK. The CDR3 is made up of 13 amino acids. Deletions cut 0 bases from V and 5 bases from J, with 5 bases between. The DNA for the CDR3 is TGTGCCAGCAGCCAAGATCGCTATCAGCCCCAGCATTTT. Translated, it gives CASSQDRYQPQHF.

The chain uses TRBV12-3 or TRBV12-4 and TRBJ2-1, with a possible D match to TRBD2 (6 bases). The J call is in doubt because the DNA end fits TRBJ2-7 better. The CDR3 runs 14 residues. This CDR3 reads CASSLGLAPNEQYF. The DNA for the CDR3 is TGTGCCAGCAGTTTAGGGCTAGCGCCCAATGAGCAGTACTTC.

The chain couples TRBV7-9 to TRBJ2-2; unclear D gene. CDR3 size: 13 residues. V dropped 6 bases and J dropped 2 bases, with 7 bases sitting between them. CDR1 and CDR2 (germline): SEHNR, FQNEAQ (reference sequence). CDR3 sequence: CASRHDNTGELFF. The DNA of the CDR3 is TGTGCCAGCAGACACGATAACACCGGGGAGCTGTTTTTT.

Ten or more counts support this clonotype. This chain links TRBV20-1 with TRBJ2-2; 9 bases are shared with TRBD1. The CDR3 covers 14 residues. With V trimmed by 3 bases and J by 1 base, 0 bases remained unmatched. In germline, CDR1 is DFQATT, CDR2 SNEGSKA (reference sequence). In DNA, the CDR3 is TGCAGTGCTAGGGGACAGGGGAACACCGGGGAGCTGTTTTTT. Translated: CSARGQGNTGELFF.

The DNA of the CDR3 is TGTGCCAGCACCCCCCGAGGTAGCGGGAGGGCAGGGCAGTTCTTC. Translated: CASTPRGSGRAGQFF. This chain connects TRBV7-9 to TRBJ2-1; 11 positions match TRBD2. CDR1 is SEHNR, CDR2 FQNEAQ, per germline (reference sequence). This CDR3 is 15 amino acids long. Trimming cost V 7 bases and J 12 bases; bases outside gene matches: 14.

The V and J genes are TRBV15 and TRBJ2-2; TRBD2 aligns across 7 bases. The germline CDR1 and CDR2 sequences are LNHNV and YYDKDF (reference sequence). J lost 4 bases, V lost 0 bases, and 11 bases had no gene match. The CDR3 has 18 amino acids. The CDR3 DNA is TGTGCCACCAGCAGAGAATATCTAGCGGAGGGGAGCACCGGGGAGCTGTTTTTT. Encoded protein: CATSREYLAEGSTGELFF.

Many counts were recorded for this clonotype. The CDR3 is CASRAAGGDEQFF. The CDR3 DNA is TGTGCCAGCAGGGCGGCAGGGGGTGATGAGCAGTTCTTC. The V gene is TRBV7-9, the J gene TRBJ2-1, with TRBD1 matching 7 bases. Germline loops: CDR1 SEHNR, CDR2 FQNEAQ (reference sequence). This CDR3 has 13 amino acids. The V and J ends lost 6 bases and 8 bases, in that order; junction bases with no gene match: 7.

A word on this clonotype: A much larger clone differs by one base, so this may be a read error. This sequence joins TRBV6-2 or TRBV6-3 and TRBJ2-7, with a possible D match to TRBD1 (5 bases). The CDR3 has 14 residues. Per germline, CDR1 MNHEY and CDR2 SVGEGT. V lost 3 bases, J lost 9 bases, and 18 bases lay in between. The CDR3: CASSYYQGRGGQYF. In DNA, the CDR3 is TGTGCCAGCAGTTATTACCAGGGAAGAGGCGGGCAGTACTTC.

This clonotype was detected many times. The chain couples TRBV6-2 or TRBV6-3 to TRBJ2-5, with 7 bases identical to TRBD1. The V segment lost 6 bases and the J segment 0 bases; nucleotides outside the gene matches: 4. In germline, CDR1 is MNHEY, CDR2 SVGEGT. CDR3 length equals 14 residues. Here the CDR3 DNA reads TGTGCCAGCAGGGACAGGCGGTACCAAGAGACCCAGTACTTC. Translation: CASRDRRYQETQYF.

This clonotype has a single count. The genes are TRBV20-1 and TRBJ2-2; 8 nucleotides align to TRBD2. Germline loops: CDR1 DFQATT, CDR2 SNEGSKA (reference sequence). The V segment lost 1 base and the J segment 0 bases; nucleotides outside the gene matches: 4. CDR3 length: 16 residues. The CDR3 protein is CSARVSGDANTGELFF. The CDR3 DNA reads TGCAGTGCTAGAGTTAGCGGGGACGCGAACACCGGGGAGCTGTTTTTT.